Each of the 20 T cell receptor beta chains below was sequenced from the same sample in a study of shared clonotypes between healthy human individuals. Sequencing used immunoSEQ multiplex PCR; TCRdb keeps in-frame clones, though not all of them. This sample has about 490,000 clones, with more than 65% found just once. Source material: PBMCs. The source of these receptors is a middle-aged woman in good health. Some clones in this sample may be carry-over from other donors' samples.

The chain carries TRBV20-1 and TRBJ2-1, with D perhaps TRBD2 (5 bases). The CDR3 is 11 amino acids. Trimming removed 1 base from V and 9 bases from J, with 7 bases in between. Germline values: CDR1 DFQATT, CDR2 SNEGSKA (reference sequence). The CDR3 is CSARASFEQFF. CDR3 sequence (DNA): TGCAGTGCTAGAGCTAGCTTTGAGCAGTTCTTC.

This clone was recorded at least ten times. This CDR3 is also generated by other DNA sequences in the sample. V and J are TRBV27 and TRBJ1-3; D may be TRBD1 (6 bases). CDR3 length: 15 residues. Trimming took 4 bases from V and 4 from J, leaving 14 bases between them. CDR1 and CDR2 from the germline V gene are MNHEY and SMNVEV (reference sequence). The CDR3 nucleotides are TGTGCCAGCAGTTCAATGACAGGTTACGGAAACACCATATATTTT. Translated: CASSSMTGYGNTIYF.

The rearrangement joins TRBV27 to TRBJ1-5, with D uncertain. The ends were cut back, 6 bases at V and 5 bases at J, with 17 bases in the middle. Germline lookup yields CDR1 MNHEY and CDR2 SMNVEV (reference sequence). The CDR3 totals 15 residues. The CDR3 sequence: CASSRQGFGDQPQHF. The DNA of the CDR3 is TGTGCCAGCAGCAGGCAAGGGTTCGGCGATCAGCCCCAGCATTTT.

V gene TRBV2 combines with J gene TRBJ1-5; a possible D gene is TRBD1 (6 bases). Germline CDR1 and CDR2: SNHLY and FYNNEI. V was pared by 3 bases and J by 9 bases, with 12 bases between. The CDR3 length is 13 residues. DNA for the CDR3: TGTGCCAGCAGTGAGGGGGCCAGGCGGCCCCAGCATTTT. The encoded protein is CASSEGARRPQHF.

Concerning this clone: A far bigger clonotype differs at one base, so this is likely a read error. Other DNA sequences in the sample encode the same CDR3. The genes are TRBV4-1 and TRBJ2-3; D may be TRBD1 (6 bases). The CDR3 contains 14 residues. Germline V gene lookup returns CDR1 MGHRA and CDR2 YSYEKL. The CDR3 region is CASSQPDSTDTQYF. The DNA for the CDR3 is TGCGCCAGCAGCCAACCGGACAGCACAGATACGCAGTACTTT.

Points on this clone: A read error is likely here: a far larger clone is one base away. The rearrangement links TRBV28 to TRBJ2-7; 14 bases are a match to TRBD2. Germline V gives CDR1 MDHEN, CDR2 SYDVKM. The CDR3 totals 15 residues. CDR3 loop: CDTMGTSGSLHEQYF. The CDR3 nucleotides read TGTGACACCATGGGGACTAGCGGGAGTCTCCACGAGCAGTACTTC.

This clone has just one count. The V and J genes are TRBV5-4 and TRBJ1-4; no clear D gene. The CDR3 is 15 amino acids. Trimming took 4 bases from V and 0 from J, leaving 10 bases between them. CDR1 and CDR2 (germline): SGHNT, YYREEE (reference sequence). In DNA, the CDR3 is TGTGCCAGCAGCAAGGACGGACCAACTAATGAAAAACTGTTTTTT. Its protein is CASSKDGPTNEKLFF. Full variable domain (missing parts from reference TRBV5-4 and TRBJ1-4): ETGVTQSPTHLIKTRGQQVTLRCSSQSGHNTVSWYQQALGQGPQFIFQYYREEENGRGNFPPRFSGLQFPNYSSELNVNALELDDSALYLCASSKDGPTNEKLFFGSGTQLSVL.

The V gene is TRBV7-9, the J gene TRBJ2-3; D is unclear. Between the trimmed V and J ends, which lost 2 bases and 6 bases, there was a span of 9 bases. Germline assignment: CDR1 SEHNR and CDR2 FQNEAQ (reference sequence). The CDR3 has 13 residues. The CDR3 nucleotides are TGTGCCAGCAGCTTATTTGCGGTCGATACGCAGTATTTT. This encodes CASSLFAVDTQYF.

This clone came up once. The V and J genes are TRBV11-3 and TRBJ1-2; D not certain. CDR3 length: 16 amino acids. CDR1 and CDR2 from the germline V gene are SGHNT and YENEEA. V lost 0 bases, J lost 3 bases, and 14 bases lay in between. The CDR3 loop reads CASSLERKEGDYGYTF. CDR3 DNA: TGTGCCAGCAGCTTAGAGAGGAAGGAGGGAGACTATGGCTACACCTTC.

The sample holds one count of this clone. V and J are TRBV5-4 and TRBJ2-4; 9 bases are a match to TRBD2. The V segment lost 2 bases and the J segment 0 bases; nucleotides outside the gene matches: 3. The CDR3 loop spans 16 amino acids. Looked up from germline, CDR1 is SGHNT and CDR2 is YYREEE (reference sequence). The CDR3 spells CASSLGGRVAKNIQYF. The CDR3 nucleotides read TGTGCCAGCAGCTTAGGCGGGAGGGTAGCCAAAAACATTCAGTACTTC.

V gene TRBV15 combines with J gene TRBJ1-4, with D possibly TRBD1 on 6 matching bases. The germline V gene encodes CDR1 LNHNV and CDR2 YYDKDF (reference sequence). Trimming took 1 base from V and 7 from J, leaving 16 bases between them. CDR3 length equals 16 residues. The CDR3 loop reads CATSRGSSGVTEKLFF. CDR3 DNA sequence: TGTGCCACCAGCAGAGGTTCATCAGGGGTTACTGAAAAACTGTTTTTT.

On this clone: A far more abundant clone sits one base away, making this likely a read error. The chain has TRBV30 and TRBJ2-7; D unclear. CDR3 length: 16 amino acids. CDR1 and CDR2 (germline): GTSNPN, SVGIG (reference sequence). V was shortened by 3 bases and J by 2 bases, with 20 bases between the two germline ends. CDR3 residues: CAWRYPRWPFTYEQYF. The DNA for the CDR3 is TGTGCCTGGAGGTACCCTCGGTGGCCTTTTACCTACGAGCAGTACTTC.

This clone has only a few counts. CDR3 nucleotides: TGTGCCAGCAGTGAAGGTTGGGACAGCTCGACCTACGAGCAGTACTTC. Its translation: CASSEGWDSSTYEQYF. The chain joins TRBV25-1 to TRBJ2-7; 7 nucleotides match TRBD1. This CDR3 is built from 16 residues. Per the germline V gene, CDR1 is MGHDK and CDR2 is SYGVNS. Trimming cost V 2 bases and J 2 bases; bases outside gene matches: 9.

The chain links TRBV2 to TRBJ2-1, with 8 bases matching TRBD2. From germline, CDR1 is SNHLY and CDR2 FYNNEI. CDR3 length: 15 residues. The V gene end was trimmed by 4 bases and the J gene end by 2 bases; junction bases not matched to a gene: 4. The CDR3 sequence is CASSGREGAYNEQFF. DNA of the CDR3: TGTGCCAGCAGTGGTCGGGAGGGGGCCTACAATGAGCAGTTCTTC.

The chain uses TRBV6-4 and TRBJ2-1; TRBD2 agrees at 13 bases. The V gene's germline CDR1 is MRHNA and CDR2 SNTAGT. The V and J ends lost 3 bases and 8 bases, in that order; junction bases with no gene match: 10. There are 17 residues in the CDR3. For the CDR3, the DNA is TGTGCCAGCAGTGAAGTGCCTGGGACTAGCGGGATCTATGAGCAGTTCTTC. Its translation is CASSEVPGTSGIYEQFF.

This chain uses TRBV5-1 with TRBJ2-3; 9 positions match TRBD2. After removal of 2 bases from V and 1 base from J, the junction contained 2 bases not matched to a gene. CDR1 is SGHRS, CDR2 YFSETQ, per germline. The CDR3 is made up of 15 amino acids. The CDR3 DNA sequence: TGCGCCAGCAGCTTTCGGACTAGCGGCACAGATACGCAGTATTTT. Amino acid sequence: CASSFRTSGTDTQYF.

CDR3 in amino acids: CASSTRGPNEQFF. The DNA of the CDR3 is TGTGCCAGCAGTACCCGGGGTCCCAATGAGCAGTTCTTC. This sequence joins TRBV27 and TRBJ2-1; perhaps TRBD2 as D (5 bases). The CDR3 is 13 amino acids. Germline CDR1 MNHEY, CDR2 SMNVEV (reference sequence). Trimming pared 5 bases from V and 6 bases from J, leaving 11 bases between.

CDR3 DNA: TGTGCCAGCAGCTTCCCTGACAGGGGGCCCAATCAGCCCCAGCATTTT. Protein: CASSFPDRGPNQPQHF. The chain has TRBV11-3 and TRBJ1-5; the match to TRBD1 covers 10 bases. CDR3 length: 16 amino acids. In germline, CDR1 is SGHNT, CDR2 YENEEA. After removal of 3 bases from V and 3 bases from J, the junction contained 5 bases not matched to a gene.

The CDR3 spells CASSEVDGETQYF. The CDR3 DNA is TGCGCCAGCAGTGAGGTTGATGGGGAGACCCAGTACTTC. V and J are TRBV10-2 and TRBJ2-5; D uncertain. The germline V and J ends were trimmed by 2 bases and 5 bases, with 9 bases remaining between them. The CDR3 length is 13 residues. Per germline, CDR1 WSHSY and CDR2 SAAADI.

In regard to this clone: A far larger clone is just one base off, so this is likely a read error. The chain links TRBV30 to TRBJ2-3; possibly TRBD1 for D (6 bases). The CDR3 contains 14 residues. The germline gives CDR1 GTSNPN, CDR2 SVGIG (reference sequence). CDR3 sequence (DNA): TGTGCCTGGATGAGGGGGAGAAGCACAGAAACGCAGTATTTT. Its protein product is CAWMRGRSTETQYF.